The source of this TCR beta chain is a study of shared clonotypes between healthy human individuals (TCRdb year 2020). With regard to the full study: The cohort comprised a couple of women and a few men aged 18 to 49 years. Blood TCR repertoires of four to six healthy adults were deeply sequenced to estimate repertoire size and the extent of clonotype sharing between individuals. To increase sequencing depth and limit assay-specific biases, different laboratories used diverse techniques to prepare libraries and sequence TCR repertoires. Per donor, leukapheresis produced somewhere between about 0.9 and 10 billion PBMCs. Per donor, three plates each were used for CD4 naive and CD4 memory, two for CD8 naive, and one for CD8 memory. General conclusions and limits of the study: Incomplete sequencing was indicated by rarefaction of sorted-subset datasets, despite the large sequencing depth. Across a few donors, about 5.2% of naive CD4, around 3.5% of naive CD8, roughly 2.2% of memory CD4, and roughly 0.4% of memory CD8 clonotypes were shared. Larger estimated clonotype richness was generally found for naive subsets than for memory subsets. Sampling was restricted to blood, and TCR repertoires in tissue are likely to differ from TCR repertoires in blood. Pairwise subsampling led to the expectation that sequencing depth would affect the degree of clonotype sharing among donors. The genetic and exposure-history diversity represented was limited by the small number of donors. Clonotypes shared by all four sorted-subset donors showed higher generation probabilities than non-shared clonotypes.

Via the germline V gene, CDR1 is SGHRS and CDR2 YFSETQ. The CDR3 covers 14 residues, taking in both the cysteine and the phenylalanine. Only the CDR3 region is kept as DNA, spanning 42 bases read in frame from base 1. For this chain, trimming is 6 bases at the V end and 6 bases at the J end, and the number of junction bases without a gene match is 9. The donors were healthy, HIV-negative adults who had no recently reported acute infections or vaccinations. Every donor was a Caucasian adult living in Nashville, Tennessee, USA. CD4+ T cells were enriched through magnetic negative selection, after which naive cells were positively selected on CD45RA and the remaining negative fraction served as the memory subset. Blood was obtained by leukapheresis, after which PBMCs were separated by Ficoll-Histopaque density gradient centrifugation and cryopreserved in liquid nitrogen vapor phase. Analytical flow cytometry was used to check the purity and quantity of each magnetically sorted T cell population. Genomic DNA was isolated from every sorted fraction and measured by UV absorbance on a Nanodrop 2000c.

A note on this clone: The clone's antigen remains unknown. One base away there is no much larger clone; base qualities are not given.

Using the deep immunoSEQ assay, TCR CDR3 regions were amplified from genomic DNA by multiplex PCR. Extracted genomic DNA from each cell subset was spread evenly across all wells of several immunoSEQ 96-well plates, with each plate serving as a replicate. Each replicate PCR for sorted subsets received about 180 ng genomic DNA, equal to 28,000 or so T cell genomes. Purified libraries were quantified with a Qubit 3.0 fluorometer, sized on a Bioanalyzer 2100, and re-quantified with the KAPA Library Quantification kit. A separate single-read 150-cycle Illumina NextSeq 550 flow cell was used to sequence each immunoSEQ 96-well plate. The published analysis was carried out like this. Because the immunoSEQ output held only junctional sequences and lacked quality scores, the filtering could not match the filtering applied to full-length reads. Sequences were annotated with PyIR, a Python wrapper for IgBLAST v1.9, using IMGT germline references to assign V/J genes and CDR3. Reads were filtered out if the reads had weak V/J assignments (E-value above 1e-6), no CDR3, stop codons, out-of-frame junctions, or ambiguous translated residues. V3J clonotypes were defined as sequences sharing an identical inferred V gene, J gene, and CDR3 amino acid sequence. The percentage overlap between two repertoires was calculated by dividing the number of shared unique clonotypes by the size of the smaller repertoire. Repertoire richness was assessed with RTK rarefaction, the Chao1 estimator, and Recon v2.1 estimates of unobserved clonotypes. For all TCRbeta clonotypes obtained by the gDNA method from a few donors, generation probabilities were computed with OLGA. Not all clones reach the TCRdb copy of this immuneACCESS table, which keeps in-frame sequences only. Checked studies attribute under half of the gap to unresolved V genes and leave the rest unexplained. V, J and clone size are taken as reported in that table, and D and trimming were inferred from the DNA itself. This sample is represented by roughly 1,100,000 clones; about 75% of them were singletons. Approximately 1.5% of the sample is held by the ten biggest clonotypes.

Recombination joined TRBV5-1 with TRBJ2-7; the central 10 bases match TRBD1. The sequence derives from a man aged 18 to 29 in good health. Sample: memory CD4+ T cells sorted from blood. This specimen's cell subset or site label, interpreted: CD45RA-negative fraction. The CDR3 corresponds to CASTSGQGRSEQYF. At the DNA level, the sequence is TGCGCCAGCACCTCGGGACAGGGGAGGAGCGAGCAGTACTTC.